Shown below are 12 T cell receptor beta chains from a single sample sequenced in a study of OX40 agonist ivuxolimab in advanced cancers. Profiled with immunoSEQ multiplex PCR; TCRdb holds only in-frame clones, not every one. The table lists over 40,000 clones, about 89% of them singletons. The sequencing used CD4+ or CD8+ T cells sorted from blood, collected in a trial of the OX40 agonist ivuxolimab. The receptors were gathered from an adult with an advanced solid tumor such as melanoma, head and neck, liver or kidney cancer.

V is TRBV10-3 and J is TRBJ2-1; 8 bases map to TRBD2. Looked up from germline, CDR1 is ENHRY and CDR2 is SYGVKD. V gave up 7 bases and J gave up 5 bases; unmatched junction bases: 7. The CDR3 totals 14 residues. The CDR3 bases are TGTGCCATCAAAGGAATTAGCGGGAACAATGAGCAGTTCTTC. Its translation is CAIKGISGNNEQFF.

The rearrangement links TRBV4-1 to TRBJ2-1; 11 bases line up with TRBD2. Per the germline V gene, CDR1 is MGHRA and CDR2 is YSYEKL. The CDR3 runs to 15 residues. The junction had 9 bases not matched to a gene; V was cut back by 4 bases and J by 10 bases. CDR3 sequence reads: CASSRGLAGLGEQFF. The DNA of the CDR3 is TGCGCCAGCAGCCGAGGACTAGCGGGCTTGGGAGAGCAGTTCTTC.

This chain joins TRBV2 and TRBJ2-7, with a weak D call TRBD2 (6 bases). CDR1 is SNHLY, CDR2 FYNNEI, per germline. This CDR3 comprises 15 residues. Trimming left V 1 base short and J 5 bases short, with 15 bases between. CDR3 region: CASSEEWEESHEQYF. The CDR3 nucleotides are TGTGCCAGCAGTGAAGAGTGGGAGGAGAGCCACGAGCAGTACTTC.

As to this clone: The sample has other DNA sequences that encode this CDR3 too. The rearrangement links TRBV28 to TRBJ1-4; D gene unclear. The germline V gene encodes CDR1 MDHEN and CDR2 SYDVKM. V was shortened by 2 bases and J by 8 bases, with 3 bases between the two germline ends. The CDR3 is 11 residues long. The CDR3 here is CASSLREKLFF. CDR3 sequence (DNA): TGTGCCAGCAGTTTAAGGGAAAAACTGTTTTTT.

The chain has TRBV10-3 and TRBJ2-7, with a tentative D call TRBD2 (6 bases). The CDR3 contains 14 residues. Germline CDR1 and CDR2: ENHRY and SYGVKD. The germline V and J ends were trimmed by 10 bases and 2 bases, with 18 bases remaining between them. The CDR3 nucleotides read TGTGCCAGCACACCCGGGACTCAAACCTACGAGCAGTACTTC. This translates into CASTPGTQTYEQYF.

V usage is TRBV10-3 and J usage is TRBJ2-1, with 8 bases that match TRBD2. The CDR3 loop spans 14 amino acids. CDR1 and CDR2 (germline): ENHRY, SYGVKD. The junction had 6 bases not matched to a gene; V was cut back by 2 bases and J by 9 bases. CDR3 sequence: CAISEREGRGEQFF. The CDR3 nucleotides read TGTGCCATCAGTGAGCGGGAGGGGAGGGGTGAGCAGTTCTTC.

The chain links TRBV21-1 to TRBJ1-5; no check of the table's D call, TRBD1, against the DNA was made. TRBV21-1 is listed as a pseudogene. The CDR3 is 14 residues long. The CDR3 here is CASSKEQTNQPQHF. The DNA for the CDR3 is TGTGCCAGCAGCAAAGAACAGACAAATCAGCCCCAGCATTTT.

The chain is built from TRBV4-2 and TRBJ2-1; 8 bases are shared with TRBD2. CDR1 and CDR2 from the germline V gene are LGHNA and YNFKEQ. The CDR3 is 16 amino acids. J was trimmed by 3 bases and V by 1 base; bases with no gene match: 5. CDR3 nucleotides: TGTGCCAGCAGCCAAGGGGGACTAGAAGACTACAATGAGCAGTTCTTC. Translated, it gives CASSQGGLEDYNEQFF.

The chain employs TRBV7-8 and TRBJ2-2; 7 bases align to TRBD2. CDR3 length: 15 residues. Germline trimming cut 1 base from V and 7 bases from J; bases unmatched to any gene: 6. CDR1 and CDR2 (germline): SGHVS, FQNEAQ. The CDR3 coding sequence is TGTGCCAGCAGCTTAGTAGAGGGAGGGCTCGGGGAGCTGTTTTTT. Its protein is CASSLVEGGLGELFF.

This sequence joins TRBV7-6 and TRBJ2-5, with 8 bases that match TRBD2. CDR3 length: 15 amino acids. V lost 1 base and J lost 2; bases outside the gene matches: 3. The germline V gene has CDR1 SGHVS and CDR2 FNYEAQ. The CDR3 reads CASSLVAGSQETQYF. The CDR3 DNA follows: TGTGCCAGCAGCTTAGTAGCGGGATCTCAAGAGACCCAGTACTTC.

This chain links TRBV12-1 with TRBJ2-6; no check of the table's D call, TRBD1, against the DNA was made. TRBV12-1 represents a pseudogene. The CDR3 has 18 amino acids. The CDR3 here is CASSRIYVGQSRANVLTF. The CDR3 coding sequence is TGTGCCAGCAGCCGAATCTATGTAGGACAAAGTCGGGCCAACGTCCTGACTTTC.

The chain combines TRBV7-2 with TRBJ1-2, with 9 bases fitting TRBD1. Germline CDR1 and CDR2: SGHTA and FQGNSA. J lost 7 bases, V lost 1 base, and 10 bases had no gene match. This CDR3 has 16 amino acids. The CDR3 nucleotides read TGTGCCAGCAGCTTAGGACCACAGGGGGCCGCCAGTGGCTACACCTTC. This codes for CASSLGPQGAASGYTF.